Listed below are T cell receptor beta chains from one sample, sequenced in a study of T cell responses to AZD1222 COVID-19 vaccine. Libraries were prepared by immunoSEQ multiplex PCR; TCRdb keeps only in-frame clonotypes and omits some of them. Altogether some 30,000 clones are present, 75% to 90% being singletons, with the ten largest covering 6.8%. The material was peripheral blood, obtained on day 0 of AZD1222 vaccination. The origin of the receptors is an adult in good health. CDR3s include the opening cysteine and the closing phenylalanine or tryptophan. The order of the fields is clone size, V gene, J gene, CDR3 length, CDR3 protein. Only part of the rows carry a size: once, few, many, or a class if the clone is expanded.

once	TRBV5-6	TRBJ2-7	17	CASSYGLAGESSYEQYF
-	TRBV15	TRBJ2-7	17	CATSRDREGVRSYEQYF
-	TRBV11-2	TRBJ2-7	14	CASSLEAQSYEQYF
-	TRBV6-1	TRBJ1-6	17	CASSEGGGFSYNSPLHF
-	TRBV29-1	TRBJ2-1	15	CSVVLRGSALNEQFF
-	TRBV9	TRBJ2-7	15	CASSELAHGSYEQYF
once	TRBV5-1	TRBJ2-1	15	CASSRGPSSYNEQFF
few	TRBV4-3	TRBJ1-3	17	CASSQDAGSSSGNTIYF
once	TRBV28	TRBJ1-5	15	CASSVRTGGTQPQHF
-	TRBV18	TRBJ2-3	15	CASSRAATSTDTQYF
-	TRBV2	TRBJ2-7	12	CASRVGVSEQYF
-	TRBV6-5	TRBJ2-5	14	CASSYQGQGETQYF
few	TRBV9	TRBJ1-3	14	CASSVADSGNTIYF
once	TRBV2	TRBJ2-7	15	CASSPLAGGTYEQYF
-	TRBV4-2	TRBJ2-2	16	CASSQTSGRVNGELFF
-	TRBV28	TRBJ1-1	13	CASSRGVDTEAFF
-	TRBV18	TRBJ2-5	15	CASSQNSGRGETQYF
-	TRBV2	TRBJ2-4	11	CASSDGDSVYF
-	TRBV25-1	TRBJ1-1	16	CASSEWEGQGNTEAFF
once	TRBV7-3	TRBJ2-1	14	CASSLAGVGDEQFF
-	TRBV2	TRBJ1-3	12	CASSEGGNTIYF
-	TRBV18	TRBJ2-3	15	CASSPTGTGSYTQYF
-	TRBV28	TRBJ1-6	12	CATQQGSSPLHF
-	TRBV5-4	TRBJ1-4	15	CASSFRGQSSEKLFF
-	TRBV19	TRBJ1-1	17	CASSIGWGTGANTEAFF
-	TRBV6-5	TRBJ2-7	14	CASSGGAGPWEQYF
once	TRBV12-3/TRBV12-4	TRBJ1-1	13	CASSFGAGGEAFF
-	TRBV27	TRBJ2-3	16	CASREAGRLLTDTQYF
-	TRBV27	TRBJ2-7	14	CASSAYDSVYEQYF
-	TRBV3-1/TRBV3-2	TRBJ2-3	14	CASSQDRTRDTQYF
-	TRBV18	TRBJ1-3	14	CASSPTDSLNTIYF
-	TRBV7-2	TRBJ1-5	13	CASSSGLNQPQHF
-	TRBV27	TRBJ2-7	15	CASRGWRQVSYEQYF
-	TRBV11-2	TRBJ2-2	16	CASSFLGTANTGELFF
-	TRBV11-2	TRBJ2-7	16	CASSSREQDPLYEQYF
-	TRBV14	TRBJ2-3	14	CASSLAGGADTQYF
once	TRBV6-1	TRBJ2-7	17	CASSEALPGTLTYEQYF
-	TRBV20-1	TRBJ1-1	13	CSASSGGKAEAFF
-	TRBV4-1	TRBJ1-2	16	CASSQAGTGGAGGYTF
few	TRBV28	TRBJ1-4	16	CASSLGGGATNEKLFF
-	TRBV4-1	TRBJ1-3	16	CASSQEARSSGNTIYF
-	TRBV9	TRBJ2-2	14	CASSRRGDAGELFF
-	TRBV10-3	TRBJ2-7	18	CAISESGSGSIPSYEQYF
-	TRBV6-1	TRBJ2-5	14	CASSEREAAETQYF
-	TRBV2	TRBJ1-6	13	CASSENKNSPLHF
once	TRBV7-6	TRBJ1-1	16	CASSVLQGRANTEAFF
-	TRBV9	TRBJ1-2	15	CASSVAPQGHYGYTF
-	TRBV28	TRBJ2-2	16	CASSTPASGGAGELFF
-	TRBV5-1	TRBJ1-1	15	CASSGVDSHLTEAFF
-	TRBV28	TRBJ2-2	14	CASSLKPYTGELFF
-	TRBV6-5	TRBJ1-4	15	CASTYSHGQGGKLFF
-	TRBV6-5	TRBJ1-2	14	CASRPTGGNYGYTF
-	TRBV2	TRBJ1-5	13	CASSDGRNQPQHF
-	TRBV6-5	TRBJ1-4	15	CASSQGPATNEKLFF
-	TRBV27	TRBJ1-3	16	CASSLSIGTAGNTIYF